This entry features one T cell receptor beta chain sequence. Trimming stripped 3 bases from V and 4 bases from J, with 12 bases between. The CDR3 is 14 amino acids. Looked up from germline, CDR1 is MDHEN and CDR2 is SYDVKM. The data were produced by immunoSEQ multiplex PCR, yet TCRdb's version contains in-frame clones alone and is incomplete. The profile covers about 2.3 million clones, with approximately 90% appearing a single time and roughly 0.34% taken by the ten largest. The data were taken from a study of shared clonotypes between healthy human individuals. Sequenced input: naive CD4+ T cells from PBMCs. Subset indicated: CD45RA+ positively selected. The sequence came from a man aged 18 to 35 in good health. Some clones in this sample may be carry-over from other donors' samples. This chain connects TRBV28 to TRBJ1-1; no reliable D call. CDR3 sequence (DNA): TGTGCCAGCAGTTTCGCCCGGGTGGGCACTGAAGCTTTCTTT. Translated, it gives CASSFARVGTEAFF.